The following is a T cell receptor (beta chain) sequence with its context. No antigen is known for it. This sample is part of a study of T cells after yellow fever vaccination. CDR3 length: 17 residues. V gave up 1 base and J gave up 3 bases, with 19 bases separating them. General study points: Most clones from primary vaccination resurfaced after the booster (96% CD4, less than 90% CD8). CD4 and CD8 compartments shared a small share of clonotypes.

TCR cDNA was made by 5'RACE template switching, adding a universal primer site and UMIs. TCRdb recomputed calls from the 5' RACE reads with MiXCR, one row per CDR3 protein. The table lists 160,000 or so distinct CDR3 sequences, approximately 6.8% of them singletons, with roughly 2.5% in the top ten. V and J are TRBV23-1 and TRBJ2-7, with D perhaps given as TRBD1 or TRBD2 (5 bases each). TRBV23-1 is an ORF for which the function is uncertain. This clonotype was sampled from a man younger than 30 who received the YFV17D yellow fever vaccine. The sample in question was CD4+ T cells sorted from PBMCs, obtained 5 to 6 days after the first yellow fever vaccination. CDR3 loop: CASSQFRSGTGNYEQYF. CDR3 in DNA: TGCGCCAGCAGTCAATTTCGATCCGGGACGGGCAACTACGAGCAGTACTTC.